One sample yielded the 12 T cell receptor beta chains listed below, sequenced in a study of identical twins. Using its own MiXCR run on the 5' RACE reads, TCRdb lists one record per CDR3 protein. In the table there are 750,000 to 950,000 distinct CDR3 sequences, around 12% of which are singletons. These data also featured in a second study, about yellow fever vaccine responses in identical twins.

Sequenced material: PBMCs. These receptors were obtained from a woman aged 18-29 years in good health.

This clonotype was counted a few times. CDR3 region: CASSQDWLAVREQYF. CDR3 nucleotide sequence: TGTGCCAGCAGCCAAGATTGGCTAGCGGTCCGCGAGCAGTACTTC. The V and J genes are TRBV3-1 and TRBJ2-7; TRBD2 matches 7 bases. CDR3 length: 15 amino acids. Per germline, CDR1 LGHDT and CDR2 YNNKEL (reference sequence). The J segment lost 6 bases and the V segment lost 0 bases, leaving 8 bases of the junction unmatched.

The genes are TRBV6-5 and TRBJ2-3; the D gene could be TRBD1 or TRBD2 (5 bases each). The germline gives CDR1 MNHEY, CDR2 SVGAGI. Between the trimmed V and J ends, which lost 0 bases and 1 base, there was a span of 8 bases. The CDR3 totals 15 residues. For the CDR3, the DNA is TGTGCCAGCAGTTACTCGGGGGTCGGCACAGATACGCAGTATTTT. Residues: CASSYSGVGTDTQYF.

The chain links TRBV7-8 to TRBJ2-7, with D maybe TRBD1 (5 bases). Germline-derived CDR1 and CDR2 are SGHVS and FQNEAQ. V lost 4 bases and J lost 6, with 13 bases in between. This CDR3 comprises 13 residues. The CDR3: CASSSPARGEQYV. The CDR3 coding sequence is TGTGCCAGCAGCTCGCCCGCTAGGGGCGAGCAGTACGTC.

This clonotype was detected only a few times. This rearrangement joins TRBV3-1 to TRBJ2-5; D not resolved. The CDR3 consists of 14 residues. Trimming cost V 1 base and J 0 bases, with 6 bases left between them. Germline values: CDR1 LGHDT, CDR2 YNNKEL (reference sequence). DNA for the CDR3: TGTGCCAGCAGCCAAGTCTCCCACCAAGAGACCCAGTACTTC. Residues: CASSQVSHQETQYF.

In its sample, this clonotype was seen a few times. The gene calls are TRBV5-6 and TRBJ2-3; TRBD2 matches at 11 bases. Germline lookup yields CDR1 SGHDT and CDR2 YYEEEE. This CDR3 has 17 amino acids. V gave up 4 bases and J gave up 0 bases; unmatched junction bases: 7. For the CDR3, the DNA is TGTGCCAGCAGCCTGGGACTAGCGGAATTTAGCACAGATACGCAGTATTTT. Its protein is CASSLGLAEFSTDTQYF.

The chain links TRBV7-9 to TRBJ1-1, with D possibly TRBD1 on 5 matching bases. V was pared by 3 bases and J by 7 bases, with 12 bases between. Germline lookup yields CDR1 SEHNR and CDR2 FQNEAQ (reference sequence). This CDR3 is 13 amino acids long. CDR3: CASSFGQGLEAFF. In nucleotides, the CDR3 is TGTGCCAGCAGCTTCGGCCAGGGACTTGAAGCTTTCTTT.

This clonotype was counted between two and nine times. The chain employs TRBV18 and TRBJ2-7; possibly TRBD2 for D (6 bases). Trimming took 5 bases from V and 2 from J, leaving 13 bases between them. The CDR3 has 14 residues. Germline loops: CDR1 KGHSH, CDR2 LQKENI. The CDR3 here is CASSSEGSTYEQYF. In DNA form, the CDR3 reads TGTGCCAGCTCATCGGAGGGCAGTACCTACGAGCAGTACTTC.

In this sample, this clonotype turned up once. J is TRBJ2-5 and V is TRBV6-6; D might be TRBD2 (5 bases). The CDR3 is 13 amino acids. Germline CDR1 MNHNY, CDR2 SVGAGI (reference sequence). Trimming took 7 bases from V and 7 from J, leaving 16 bases between them. The CDR3 protein is CASIRVGEGTQYF. The CDR3 bases are TGTGCCAGCATCCGAGTGGGAGAGGGGACCCAGTACTTC.

This clonotype was seen more than once but under ten times. This chain joins TRBV6-1 and TRBJ1-5; D not certain. There are 16 residues in the CDR3. Trimming removed 6 bases from V and 0 bases from J, with 15 bases in between. Germline values: CDR1 MNHNS, CDR2 SASEGT. The CDR3 coding sequence is TGTGCCAGCAGACTAAACAGTTATTATAGCAATCAGCCCCAGCATTTT. It yields the protein CASRLNSYYSNQPQHF.

This clonotype was detected a few times. The gene calls are TRBV7-3 and TRBJ1-1; D remains unclear. This CDR3 region has 13 residues. Germline loops: CDR1 SGHTA, CDR2 FQGTGA. V was cut by 8 bases and J by 4 bases, with 14 bases left in between. This CDR3 is CASGLAQLTEAFF. CDR3 bases: TGTGCCAGCGGATTGGCACAACTCACTGAAGCTTTCTTT.

The chain employs TRBV24-1 and TRBJ1-2; D call uncertain. Looked up from germline, CDR1 is KGHDR and CDR2 is SFDVKD. The CDR3 length is 14 residues. V lost 6 bases and J 4 bases, leaving 14 bases between the germline ends. CDR3 in amino acids: CATSSVLPSYGYTF. The CDR3 nucleotides are TGTGCCACCAGTTCGGTGCTACCTTCCTATGGCTACACCTTC.

This clonotype has only a few counts. The gene calls are TRBV20-1 and TRBJ2-7; 9 bases line up with TRBD1. The CDR3 covers 15 residues. Per the germline V gene, CDR1 is DFQATT and CDR2 is SNEGSKA (reference sequence). With V trimmed by 1 base and J by 5 bases, 9 bases remained unmatched. The CDR3 sequence is CSARVPGTGLHEQYF. The CDR3 nucleotides read TGCAGTGCTAGAGTGCCCGGGACAGGGTTGCACGAGCAGTACTTC.